The text below deals with one T cell receptor (beta chain). Antigen specificity is unknown. TCRdb independently ran MiXCR on the 5' RACE reads; one entry per CDR3 protein. This table has 200,000 or so distinct CDR3 sequences, 6.5% to 8.5% appearing once. This sample was included in a study of identical twins. Study-wide points: Cord blood beta clonotypes present at high abundance carried fewer insertions; no such pattern appeared in memory repertoires.

This sample was shared with a second study, whose subject was yellow fever vaccine responses in identical twins. From that study: Reportedly, the T cell response mounted by twins to vaccine seemed partly convergent, partly personalized.

The sample taken for sequencing was memory (CD45RO+) T cells sorted from blood. This TCR came from a woman aged 18-29 years in good health.

The CDR3 spells CASSLISGTGNTGELFF. The CDR3 DNA follows: TGTGCCAGCAGCTTGATTTCCGGGACAGGGAACACCGGGGAGCTGTTTTTT. The rearrangement uses TRBV5-6 and TRBJ2-2; TRBD1 aligns across 8 bases. CDR1 and CDR2 from the germline V gene are SGHDT and YYEEEE. Germline trimming cut 1 base from V and 1 base from J; bases unmatched to any gene: 6. The CDR3 is 17 amino acids.